These 8 T cell receptor beta chains were all obtained from the same sample, sequenced in a study of blood T cell repertoires in COVID-19. Some clones are missing from TCRdb's copy, which holds only in-frame ones; the method was immunoSEQ multiplex PCR. The repertoire holds more than 70,000 clones, with around 84% as singletons. Sequencing used peripheral blood. Receptors originate from a woman older than 75 in a cohort sampled during active or convalescent COVID-19.

This clone was detected a few times. This chain joins TRBV6-5 and TRBJ2-2, with 8 bases fitting TRBD1. Germline values: CDR1 MNHEY, CDR2 SVGAGI. The CDR3 is 12 residues long. V shed 8 bases and J 7 bases; nucleotides not matched to a gene: 3. CDR3 nucleotides: TGTGCCAGCTACAGGGGGAGCGGGGAGCTGTTTTTT. Amino acids: CASYRGSGELFF.

The chain combines TRBV25-1 with TRBJ1-2; 8 bases map to TRBD1. This CDR3 has 13 residues. V was clipped by 4 bases and J by 4 bases; unmatched bases: 2. From germline, CDR1 is MGHDK and CDR2 SYGVNS. The CDR3 is CASSAGQVYGYTF. The CDR3 bases are TGTGCCAGCAGTGCGGGACAGGTCTATGGCTACACCTTC.

The rearrangement uses TRBV29-1 and TRBJ1-2, with D hard to call. The V end was cut by 6 bases, the J end by 4 bases, with 15 bases between. The CDR3 loop spans 13 amino acids. Germline V gene lookup returns CDR1 SQVTM and CDR2 ANQGSEA. Written as DNA, the CDR3 is TGCAGCGTCGCAGACCGGGAGGCCTATGGCTACACCTTC. Translation gives CSVADREAYGYTF.

The chain has TRBV6-2 or TRBV6-3 and TRBJ2-3; TRBD2 agrees at 11 bases. Germline trimming cut 5 bases from V and 5 bases from J; bases unmatched to any gene: 6. CDR3 length: 15 amino acids. CDR1 MNHEY and CDR2 SVGEGT come from the germline V gene. The CDR3 region has the DNA TGTGCCAGCAGTCAGGGGGGGACTAGCGGAGATACGCAGTATTTT. Protein sequence: CASSQGGTSGDTQYF.

The chain couples TRBV18 to TRBJ2-7, with D unclear. Trimming took 3 bases from V and 0 from J, leaving 12 bases between them. This CDR3 contains 15 residues. The germline CDR1 and CDR2 sequences are KGHSH and LQKENI. The CDR3 DNA sequence: TGTGCCAGCTCACCTGCGGATTTGAGCTCCTACGAGCAGTACTTC. Amino acids: CASSPADLSSYEQYF.

The gene calls are TRBV7-3 and TRBJ2-1; the match to TRBD2 covers 9 bases. The CDR3 has 14 amino acids. J lost 6 bases, V lost 1 base, and 1 base had no gene match. Germline V gene data show CDR1 as SGHTA and CDR2 as FQGTGA. The CDR3 here is CASSLSGRGNEQFF. The DNA for the CDR3 is TGTGCCAGCAGCTTAAGCGGGAGGGGCAATGAGCAGTTCTTC. Filled out from reference TRBV7-3 and TRBJ2-1, the complete variable domain reads GAGVSQTPSNKVTEKGKYVELRCDPISGHTALYWYRQSLGQGPEFLIYFQGTGAADDSGLPNDRFFAVRPEGSVSTLKIQRTERGDSAVYLCASSLSGRGNEQFFGPGTRLTVL.

This clone has more than one count but fewer than ten. The chain employs TRBV5-1 and TRBJ2-7; maybe TRBD1 (6 bases). This CDR3 is 14 amino acids long. The V end lost 3 bases, the J end lost 2 bases, and 12 bases lay between the germline ends. Per germline, CDR1 SGHRS and CDR2 YFSETQ. This CDR3 is CASSSYRETYEQYF. The CDR3 region has the DNA TGCGCCAGCAGCTCGTACAGGGAAACCTACGAGCAGTACTTC.

The chain employs TRBV11-3 and TRBJ1-1; TRBD1 agrees at 8 bases. Germline lookup yields CDR1 SGHNT and CDR2 YENEEA. The CDR3 extends over 14 amino acids. V lost 0 bases and J lost 8; bases outside the gene matches: 5. The CDR3 DNA follows: TGTGCCAGCAGCTTAGAAGGACAGGGTACCGAAGCTTTCTTT. Protein product: CASSLEGQGTEAFF.